The 6 T cell receptor beta chains listed next were all sequenced from one sample in a study of Graves' ophthalmopathy and Graves' hyperthyroidism. Amplification of TCR beta CDR3 regions used RNA transcripts. The first-round RT-PCR employed HTBI primers together with the Qiagen OneStep RT-PCR kit. A multiplex PCR was then performed as the second round. TCRdb processed the multiplex PCR reads anew with MiXCR; each CDR3 protein has one entry. Among about 590,000 distinct CDR3 sequences listed, just under 40% were seen once. Sequenced: peripheral blood or thyroid tissue (not recorded which). These receptors were collected from an adult man with Graves' hyperthyroidism.

With respect to this clonotype: A read error may explain this, as a much larger clone is one base away. The genes are TRBV12-3 or TRBV12-4 and TRBJ2-2; the match to TRBD2 covers 12 bases. The length of the CDR3 is 15 residues. As DNA, the CDR3 is TGTGCCGGCAGTGGAACTAGCGGGGGGACCGGGGAGCTGTTTTTT. Translated: CAGSGTSGGTGELFF.

The genes are TRBV19 and TRBJ2-5; possible D gene TRBD2, 6 bases. The CDR3 loop spans 13 amino acids. CDR1 and CDR2 (germline): LNHDA, SQIVND (reference sequence). V lost 3 bases and J lost 9, with 14 bases in between. The CDR3 here is CASSMEGRQPQYF. The CDR3 nucleotides read TGTGCCAGTAGTATGGAGGGGAGGCAGCCCCAGTACTTC.

About this clonotype: Relative to the germline gene, one junction end is altered; a read error may explain this. The chain has TRBV5-1 and TRBJ2-2, with TRBD2 matching 8 bases. This CDR3 comprises 14 residues. CDR1 SGHRS and CDR2 YFSETQ come from the germline V gene. The CDR3 loop reads CASSYSGGTGELFF. In DNA form, the CDR3 reads TGTGCCAGCAGCTACAGCGGGGGTACCGGGGAGCTGTTTTTT.

The table lists this clonotype with many counts. V usage is TRBV20-1 and J usage is TRBJ1-1; TRBD1 agrees at 7 bases. Trimming at V came to 4 bases and at J to 1 base, leaving 6 bases not matched to a gene. This CDR3 contains 14 residues. Germline assignment: CDR1 DFQATT and CDR2 SNEGSKA (reference sequence). CDR3 in amino acids: CSAIKGQRNTEAFF. In DNA, the CDR3 is TGCAGTGCTATCAAGGGACAGAGGAACACTGAAGCTTTCTTT.

This clonotype was seen a single time. This rearrangement joins TRBV9 to TRBJ1-6, with 9 nucleotides matching TRBD1. The CDR3 consists of 15 residues. Looked up from germline, CDR1 is SGDLS and CDR2 is YYNGEE. The V gene end was trimmed by 4 bases and the J gene end by 10 bases; junction bases not matched to a gene: 9. CDR3: CASSPQGQGGSPLHF. CDR3 coding DNA: TGTGCCAGCAGCCCCCAGGGACAGGGCGGCTCACCCCTCCACTTT.

This clonotype occurred a few times. The J gene is TRBJ1-1, the V gene TRBV5-1, with D maybe TRBD1 (6 bases). From germline, CDR1 is SGHRS and CDR2 YFSETQ. CDR3 length: 13 residues. V lost 6 bases, J lost 0 bases, and 9 bases lay in between. CDR3 region: CASKGGVNTEAFF. As DNA, the CDR3 is TGCGCCAGCAAGGGGGGGGTGAACACTGAAGCTTTCTTT.